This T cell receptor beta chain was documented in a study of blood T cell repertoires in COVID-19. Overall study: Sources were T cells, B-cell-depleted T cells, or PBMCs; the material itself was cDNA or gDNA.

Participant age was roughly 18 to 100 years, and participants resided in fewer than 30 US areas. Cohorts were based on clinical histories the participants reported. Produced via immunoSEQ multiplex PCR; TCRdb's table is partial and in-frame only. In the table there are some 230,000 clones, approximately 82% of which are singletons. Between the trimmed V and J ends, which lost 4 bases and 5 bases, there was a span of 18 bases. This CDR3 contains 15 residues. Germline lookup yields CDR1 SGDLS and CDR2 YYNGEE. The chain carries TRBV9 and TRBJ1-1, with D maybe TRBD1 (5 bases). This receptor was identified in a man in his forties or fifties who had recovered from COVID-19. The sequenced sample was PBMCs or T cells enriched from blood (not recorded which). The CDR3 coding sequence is TGTGCCAGCAGCCCCGGCGGAAATAGGGGTACTGAAGCTTTCTTT. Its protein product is CASSPGGNRGTEAFF.